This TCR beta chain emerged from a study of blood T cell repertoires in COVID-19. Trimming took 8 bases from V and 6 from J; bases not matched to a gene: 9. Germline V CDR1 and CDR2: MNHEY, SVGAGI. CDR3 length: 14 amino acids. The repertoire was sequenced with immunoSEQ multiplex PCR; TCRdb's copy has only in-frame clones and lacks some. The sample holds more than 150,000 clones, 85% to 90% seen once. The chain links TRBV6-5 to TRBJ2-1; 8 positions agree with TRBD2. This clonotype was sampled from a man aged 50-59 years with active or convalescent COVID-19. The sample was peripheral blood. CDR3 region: CASGLGTRSNEQFF. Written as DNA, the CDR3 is TGTGCCAGCGGGTTGGGGACTAGAAGCAATGAGCAGTTCTTC.